This T cell receptor beta chain was obtained from a study of blood T cell repertoires in COVID-19. Study context: Sources were T cells, B-cell-depleted T cells, or PBMCs; the material itself was cDNA or gDNA.

There are 16 residues in the CDR3. Germline V gives CDR1 LGHDT, CDR2 YNNKEL (reference sequence). V was clipped by 4 bases and J by 4 bases, with 19 bases between them. In the original workflow: Using reference gene primer amplification, nucleated cell counts were estimated. Clones were sequenced by immunoSEQ multiplex PCR, and TCRdb holds only the in-frame ones, with some missing. V and J calls and clone size are as listed in that table; D and trimming were resolved from the DNA. Among 120,000 to 150,000 clones listed, around 84% were seen once. This sequence was found in a woman in her sixties or seventies with acute or convalescent COVID-19. The chain couples TRBV3-1 (or the pseudogene TRBV3-2) to TRBJ2-5, with D perhaps matching TRBD1 (5 bases). The sample taken for sequencing was peripheral blood. CDR3 sequence: CASSPPLPGPGETQYF. The CDR3 bases are TGTGCCAGCAGCCCCCCCCTCCCAGGGCCAGGAGAGACCCAGTACTTC.